The rows below give T cell receptor beta chains drawn from one sample of a study of OX40 agonist ivuxolimab in advanced cancers. Sequencing used immunoSEQ multiplex PCR; TCRdb keeps in-frame clones, though not all of them. Of tens of thousands of clones in the sample, about 88% were seen once. The sequenced sample was CD4+ or CD8+ T cells sorted from blood, obtained in a trial of the OX40 agonist ivuxolimab. The receptor set was obtained from an adult with an advanced solid tumor such as melanoma, head and neck, liver or kidney cancer. Each CDR3 is given with its conserved first and last residue. D genes are given only for firm matches. Not every row has a clone size; where given, it reads once, few, many or a size class.

DNA: TGTGCCAGCAGCAAAGGGGTCGTGAGGGTAATCTACGAGCAGTACTTC
CDR3: CASSKGVVRVIYEQYF
J: TRBJ2-7
D: .
V: TRBV21-1
size: .

DNA: TGTGCCAGCTCACCCGGGATCTCTGGAAACACCATATATTTT
CDR3: CASSPGISGNTIYF
J: TRBJ1-3
D: .
V: TRBV18
size: .

DNA: TGCGCCAGCAGTGGAGCGGGGGGGCTTTACGAGCAGTACTTC
CDR3: CASSGAGGLYEQYF
J: TRBJ2-7
D: TRBD2
V: TRBV10-2
size: .

DNA: TGTGCCAGCTCACCAGAGGAAGGGCAAGCTTTCTTT
CDR3: CASSPEEGQAFF
J: TRBJ1-1
D: .
V: TRBV18
size: .

DNA: TGTGCCATCAGTGACGGGGGGGCGGGAGATACGCAGTATTTT
CDR3: CAISDGGAGDTQYF
J: TRBJ2-3
D: TRBD2
V: TRBV10-3
size: .

DNA: TGTGCCAGCAGTACCGGACAGGGCCCCTTTGAAAAACTGTTTTTT
CDR3: CASSTGQGPFEKLFF
J: TRBJ1-4
D: TRBD1
V: TRBV6-7
size: once

DNA: TGTGCCAGCAGCGGGACTAGCGGGAGGCATGAGCAGTTCTTC
CDR3: CASSGTSGRHEQFF
J: TRBJ2-1
D: TRBD2
V: TRBV5-8
size: .

DNA: TGTGCCAGCAGTGAAGGATGGAATGTTGGAAACACCATATATTTT
CDR3: CASSEGWNVGNTIYF
J: TRBJ1-3
D: .
V: TRBV6-1
size: .

DNA: TGTGCCAGCTCAATTGCCGGGACACTGAACACTGAAGCTTTCTTT
CDR3: CASSIAGTLNTEAFF
J: TRBJ1-1
D: .
V: TRBV18
size: .

DNA: TGCGCCAGCAGCTTAGGGCGATCAGGGGGCTCGGACACTGAAGCTTTCTTT
CDR3: CASSLGRSGGSDTEAFF
J: TRBJ1-1
D: TRBD1
V: TRBV5-1
size: .

DNA: TGTGCCAGCAGCTTAACAGGGGGGAACTCTGAAGCTTTCTTT
CDR3: CASSLTGGNSEAFF
J: TRBJ1-1
D: TRBD1
V: TRBV7-9
size: .

DNA: TGCGCCAGCAATGCAGGGGCCCACCGCACAGATACGCAGTATTTT
CDR3: CASNAGAHRTDTQYF
J: TRBJ2-3
D: .
V: TRBV10-1
size: .

DNA: TGTGCTAGCAGCCGTTTTTTCGACAGGGCAAGGGCCTACGAGCAGTACTTC
CDR3: CASSRFFDRARAYEQYF
J: TRBJ2-7
D: TRBD1
V: TRBV7-7
size: .

DNA: TGTGCCAGCAGTGAGGGGGACGGGAGACCCTACAATGAGCAGTTCTTC
CDR3: CASSEGDGRPYNEQFF
J: TRBJ2-1
D: .
V: TRBV6-4
size: .

DNA: TGTGCCAGCAGTTACGAGACAGGGGGAGAAAAACTGTTTTTT
CDR3: CASSYETGGEKLFF
J: TRBJ1-4
D: TRBD1
V: TRBV6-5
size: .

DNA: TGTGCCAGCAGCTTAGTAGCGGGAGGGCCGAAGGGCTACAATGAGCAGTTCTTC
CDR3: CASSLVAGGPKGYNEQFF
J: TRBJ2-1
D: TRBD2
V: TRBV7-2
size: .

DNA: TGTGCCAGCAGCTCCACAGGGTATCACGAGCAGTACTTC
CDR3: CASSSTGYHEQYF
J: TRBJ2-7
D: .
V: TRBV7-9
size: .